The clone carrying this T cell receptor (beta chain) is a singleton in its sample. The record originates from a study of cytomegalovirus exposure and HLA in healthy donors. Study in general: Unique TCR beta sequences numbering approximately 100 million came from around 180 million T cells in an earlier analysis.

The PCR used 60 Vbeta and 13 Jbeta primers. The assay was immunoSEQ multiplex PCR, and TCRdb's table has in-frame clones only and misses some. The repertoire holds roughly 250,000 clones, with approximately 85% as singletons. The CDR3 length is 13 residues. Per germline, CDR1 LNHDA and CDR2 SQIVND (reference sequence). V was pared by 5 bases and J by 3 bases, with 11 bases between. The sample taken for sequencing was PBMCs. This TCR was sampled from a woman aged 40 to 50 in good health and CMV-seropositive. The chain combines TRBV19 with TRBJ2-7; the D gene is possibly TRBD2 (6 bases). CDR3 region: CASSVGAGYEQYF. The CDR3 DNA reads as TGTGCCAGTAGTGTAGGAGCGGGCTACGAGCAGTACTTC.